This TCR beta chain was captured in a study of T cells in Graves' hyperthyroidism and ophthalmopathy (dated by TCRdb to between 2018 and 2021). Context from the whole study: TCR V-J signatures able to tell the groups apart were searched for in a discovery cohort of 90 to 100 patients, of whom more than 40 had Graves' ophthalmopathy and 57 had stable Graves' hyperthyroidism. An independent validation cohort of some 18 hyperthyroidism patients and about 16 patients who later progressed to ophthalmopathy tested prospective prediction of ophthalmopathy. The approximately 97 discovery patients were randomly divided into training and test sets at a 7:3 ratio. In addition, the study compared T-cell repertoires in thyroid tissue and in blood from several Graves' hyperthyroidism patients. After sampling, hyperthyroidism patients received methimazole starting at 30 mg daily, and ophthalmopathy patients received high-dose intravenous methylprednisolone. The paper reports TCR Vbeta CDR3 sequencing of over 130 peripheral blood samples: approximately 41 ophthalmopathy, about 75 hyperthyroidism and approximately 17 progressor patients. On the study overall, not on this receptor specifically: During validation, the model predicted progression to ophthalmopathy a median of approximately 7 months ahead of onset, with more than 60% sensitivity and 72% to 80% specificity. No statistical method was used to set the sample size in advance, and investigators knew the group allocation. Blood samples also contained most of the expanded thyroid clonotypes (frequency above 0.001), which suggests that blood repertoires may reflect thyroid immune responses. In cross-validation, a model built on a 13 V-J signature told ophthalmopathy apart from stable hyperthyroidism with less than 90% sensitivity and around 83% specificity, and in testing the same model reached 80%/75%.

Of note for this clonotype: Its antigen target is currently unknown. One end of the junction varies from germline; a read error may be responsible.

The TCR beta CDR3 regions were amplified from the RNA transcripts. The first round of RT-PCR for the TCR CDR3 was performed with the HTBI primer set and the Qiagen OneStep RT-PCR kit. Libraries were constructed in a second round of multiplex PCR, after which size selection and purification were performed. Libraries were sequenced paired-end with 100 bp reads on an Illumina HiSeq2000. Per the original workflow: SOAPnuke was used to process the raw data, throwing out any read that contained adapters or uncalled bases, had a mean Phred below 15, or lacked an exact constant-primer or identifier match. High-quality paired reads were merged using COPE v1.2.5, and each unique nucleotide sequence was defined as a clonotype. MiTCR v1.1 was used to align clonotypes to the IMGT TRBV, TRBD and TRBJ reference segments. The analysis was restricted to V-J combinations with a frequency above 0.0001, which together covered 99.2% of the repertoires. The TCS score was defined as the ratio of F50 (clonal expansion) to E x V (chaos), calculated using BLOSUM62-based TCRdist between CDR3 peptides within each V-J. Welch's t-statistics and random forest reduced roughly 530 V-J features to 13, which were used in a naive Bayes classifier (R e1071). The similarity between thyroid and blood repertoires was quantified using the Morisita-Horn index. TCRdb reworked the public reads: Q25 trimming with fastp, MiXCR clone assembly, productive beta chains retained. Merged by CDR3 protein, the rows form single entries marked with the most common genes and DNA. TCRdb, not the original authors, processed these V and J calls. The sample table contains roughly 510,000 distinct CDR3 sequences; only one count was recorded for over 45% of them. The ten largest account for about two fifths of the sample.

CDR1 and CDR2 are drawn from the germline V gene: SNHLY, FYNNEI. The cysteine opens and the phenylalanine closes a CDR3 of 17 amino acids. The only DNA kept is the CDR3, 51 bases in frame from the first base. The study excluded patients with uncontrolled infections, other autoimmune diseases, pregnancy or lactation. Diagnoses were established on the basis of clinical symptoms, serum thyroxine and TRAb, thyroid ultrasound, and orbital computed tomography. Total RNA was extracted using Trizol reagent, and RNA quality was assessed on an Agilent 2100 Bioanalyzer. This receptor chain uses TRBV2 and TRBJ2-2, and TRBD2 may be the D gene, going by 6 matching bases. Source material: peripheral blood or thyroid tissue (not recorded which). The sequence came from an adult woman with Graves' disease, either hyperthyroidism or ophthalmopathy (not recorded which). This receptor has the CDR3 CACSARRELVETGELFF. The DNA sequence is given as TGTGCCTGCAGTGCCCGACGGGAGTTGGTTGAAACCGGGGAGCTGTTTTTT.